This entry lists 26 T cell receptor beta chains sequenced from one sample in a study of multiple sclerosis patients with progressive multifocal leukoencephalopathy (dated by TCRdb to the late 2010s). Sample time point, as interpreted from the label and publication: before natalizumab initiation. The library was built by means of the immunoSEQ multiplex PCR assay. TCRdb provides this immuneACCESS table in a form limited to in-frame rearrangements. Some clones are lacking; in checked studies, under half of them reflect an unresolved V gene, and why the rest are absent is not known. Within this sample are more than 30,000 clones, with around 91% of them counted one time only. Around 1.4% of the sample belongs to the ten largest clones. Sequenced material: PBMCs. These receptors were collected from a human donor with multiple sclerosis.

The chain joins TRBV7-8 to TRBJ1-5, with 8 bases identical to TRBD1. This CDR3 region has 14 residues. V trimming: 5 bases; J trimming: 4 bases; junction bases outside the gene matches: 4. Germline V CDR1 and CDR2: SGHVS, FQNEAQ. CDR3 in DNA: TGTGCCAGCAGCCCCGGGACAGGTAATCAGCCCCAGCATTTT. As protein: CASSPGTGNQPQHF.

The chain uses TRBV9 and TRBJ2-7; tentatively, D is TRBD1 (5 bases). The CDR3 covers 14 residues. Trimming removed 0 bases at V and 5 bases at J, with 12 bases between. Germline V gene lookup returns CDR1 SGDLS and CDR2 YYNGEE. The CDR3 DNA reads as TGTGCCAGCAGCGTAGGCGCAGGGATTGACGAGCAGTACTTC. Translation gives CASSVGAGIDEQYF.

The chain recombines TRBV14 with TRBJ1-5, with D perhaps TRBD1 (6 bases). Trimming pared 6 bases from V and 9 bases from J, leaving 12 bases between. CDR1 SGHDN and CDR2 FVKESK come from the germline V gene. This CDR3 has 12 residues. The CDR3 loop is CASSGGFGPQHF. CDR3 sequence (DNA): TGTGCCAGCAGTGGGGGCTTCGGGCCCCAGCATTTT.

V gene TRBV2 combines with J gene TRBJ1-1; D remains unclear. The CDR3 has 11 residues. CDR1 and CDR2 (germline): SNHLY, FYNNEI. Trimming cost V 3 bases and J 11 bases, with 10 bases left between them. In nucleotides, the CDR3 is TGTGCCAGCAGTGACGAGGGAAGCGCTTTCTTT. Residues: CASSDEGSAFF.

This clone was observed a few times. V gene TRBV6-1 combines with J gene TRBJ1-2, with TRBD1 matching 8 bases. The CDR3 runs 14 residues. CDR1 is MNHNS and CDR2 is SASEGT in the germline V gene. V lost 6 bases and J lost 7; bases outside the gene matches: 10. The CDR3 loop is CASRAGGPLRGYTF. The CDR3 DNA reads TGTGCCAGCAGGGCAGGGGGCCCCCTACGTGGCTACACCTTC.

The CDR3 reads CASSLGSGSDNEQFF. DNA of the CDR3: TGTGCCAGCAGCTTAGGAAGCGGGAGCGACAATGAGCAGTTCTTC. This chain connects TRBV7-9 to TRBJ2-1; 8 nucleotides line up with TRBD2. The CDR3 covers 15 residues. The ends lost 1 base at V and 5 bases at J; junction bases unmatched: 4. Germline V gives CDR1 SEHNR, CDR2 FQNEAQ (reference sequence).

This clone was found a few times. This rearrangement joins TRBV28 to TRBJ1-3, with D perhaps TRBD1 (5 bases). The germline gives CDR1 MDHEN, CDR2 SYDVKM. This CDR3 is 14 amino acids long. V lost 5 bases and J lost 8, with 16 bases in between. The CDR3 loop reads CASSDPGTQDTIYF. The CDR3 DNA sequence: TGTGCCAGCAGTGACCCCGGGACTCAGGACACCATATATTTT. Together with reference TRBV28 and TRBJ1-3, the CDR3 gives the full variable domain: DVKVTQSSRYLVKRTGEKVFLECVQDMDHENMFWYRQDPGLGLRLIYFSYDVKMKEKGDIPEGYSVSREKKERFSLILESASTNQTSMYLCASSDPGTQDTIYFGEGSWLTVV.

The V and J genes are TRBV27 and TRBJ2-5; perhaps TRBD1 as D (5 bases). The germline V and J ends were trimmed by 5 bases and 5 bases, with 15 bases remaining between them. The CDR3 is made up of 14 amino acids. Germline assignment: CDR1 MNHEY and CDR2 SMNVEV (reference sequence). CDR3 DNA sequence: TGTGCCAGCAGTCCCTTGACAGTGAGGGAGACCCAGTACTTC. This encodes CASSPLTVRETQYF.

The rearrangement uses TRBV20-1 and TRBJ1-2, with TRBD1 as a possible D gene (6 bases). The CDR3 consists of 11 residues. The ends were cut back, 4 bases at V and 7 bases at J, with 10 bases in the middle. CDR1 is DFQATT, CDR2 SNEGSKA, per germline (reference sequence). This CDR3 reads CSANREIGYTF. The CDR3 DNA sequence: TGCAGTGCTAACAGGGAGATTGGCTACACCTTC.

The V and J genes are TRBV14 and TRBJ2-2, with TRBD1 matching over 7 bases. The V and J ends lost 1 base and 1 base, in that order; junction bases with no gene match: 0. CDR3 length: 15 amino acids. Germline values: CDR1 SGHDN, CDR2 FVKESK. CDR3 residues: CASSQAGGNTGELFF. The DNA for the CDR3 is TGTGCCAGCAGCCAAGCAGGGGGGAACACCGGGGAGCTGTTTTTT.

The gene calls are TRBV28 and TRBJ1-2, with D tentatively TRBD1 (6 bases). The germline CDR1 and CDR2 sequences are MDHEN and SYDVKM. The V and J ends lost 10 bases and 4 bases respectively, with 13 bases between them. The CDR3 sequence is 12 residues long. The CDR3 loop reads CATAWGPYGYTF. The CDR3 DNA follows: TGTGCCACCGCTTGGGGGCCCTATGGCTACACCTTC.

The CDR3 spells CAIRPGQEYTGELFF. The CDR3 DNA reads TGTGCCATCAGGCCGGGACAGGAATACACCGGGGAGCTGTTTTTT. The genes are TRBV10-3 and TRBJ2-2, with 8 bases matching TRBD1. From germline, CDR1 is ENHRY and CDR2 SYGVKD. This CDR3 has 15 residues. J was trimmed by 3 bases and V by 6 bases; bases with no gene match: 6.

The chain uses TRBV30 and TRBJ1-5; the D is unclear. Trimming took 0 bases from V and 0 from J, leaving 9 bases between them. The CDR3 covers 15 residues. The germline gives CDR1 GTSNPN, CDR2 SVGIG (reference sequence). CDR3 in amino acids: CAWSVGLNSNQPQHF. The CDR3 nucleotides read TGTGCCTGGAGTGTAGGTCTCAATAGCAATCAGCCCCAGCATTTT. Drawing the rest from reference TRBV30 and TRBJ1-5, the complete variable domain is SQTIHQWPATLVQPVGSPLSLECTVEGTSNPNLYWYRQAAGRGLQLLFYSVGIGQISSEVPQNLSASRPQDRQFILSSKKLLLSDSGFYLCAWSVGLNSNQPQHFGDGTRLSIL.

The rearrangement joins TRBV7-9 to TRBJ2-7, with a weak D call TRBD1 (5 bases). This CDR3 has 14 amino acids. From germline, CDR1 is SEHNR and CDR2 FQNEAQ (reference sequence). Trimming took off 0 bases at V and 7 bases at J, with 13 bases between the two ends. Here the CDR3 reads CASSLASGSREQYF. The CDR3 DNA is TGTGCCAGCAGCTTAGCGTCAGGGTCGCGGGAGCAGTACTTC.

V usage is TRBV5-6 and J usage is TRBJ2-7; the D is unclear. V was trimmed by 7 bases and J by 7 bases, leaving 18 bases between them. Germline CDR1 and CDR2: SGHDT and YYEEEE. The CDR3 loop spans 13 amino acids. CDR3 in amino acids: CASHNVQSQEQYF. The DNA for the CDR3 is TGTGCCAGCCACAACGTCCAGTCCCAAGAGCAGTACTTC.

This clone was recorded once. The chain has TRBV4-2 and TRBJ2-5, with TRBD2 matching 10 bases. Matching the DNA end better, TRBJ2-7 makes the J call doubtful. The V gene's germline CDR1 is LGHNA and CDR2 YNFKEQ. The CDR3 length is 16 residues. The CDR3 region is CASSQLLAGDSYEQYF. The CDR3 coding sequence is TGTGCCAGCAGCCAGCTCCTAGCGGGAGACTCCTACGAGCAGTACTTC.

The chain joins TRBV9 to TRBJ2-3, with D possibly called TRBD1 or TRBD2 (5 bases each). CDR1 and CDR2 from the germline V gene are SGDLS and YYNGEE. V was trimmed by 3 bases and J by 4 bases, leaving 12 bases between them. The CDR3 totals 14 residues. Here the CDR3 reads CASSAYWGSDTQYF. Here the CDR3 DNA reads TGTGCCAGCAGCGCCTACTGGGGGTCAGATACGCAGTATTTT.

This clone has just one count. Its ends do not fully match the called genes, so a read error is possible. The chain joins TRBV6-5 to TRBJ2-5; D gene ambiguous. The germline V gene encodes CDR1 MNHEY and CDR2 SVGAGI. The CDR3 totals 12 residues. The CDR3 loop is CASSRKQGTQYF. The CDR3 nucleotides read TGTGCCAGCAGCCGAAAGCAAGGGACCCAGTACTTC.

Regarding this clone: One junction end does not reproduce the germline sequence, and a read error may be involved. The rearrangement uses TRBV18 and TRBJ1-1; D is possibly TRBD1 (6 bases). The CDR3 is made up of 15 amino acids. Germline CDR1 reads KGHSH; CDR2 reads LQKENI. The CDR3, as DNA: TGTGCCAGCCCACCAAGTACAGGGACGAACACTGAAGCTTTCTTT. Translation: CASPPSTGTNTEAFF.

A few counts support this clone. The chain recombines TRBV19 with TRBJ2-7; D ambiguous. Trimming left V 3 bases short and J 0 bases short, with 12 bases between. In germline, CDR1 is LNHDA, CDR2 SQIVND (reference sequence). The CDR3 consists of 15 residues. CDR3 sequence reads: CASSIESGSSYEQYF. The CDR3 DNA is TGTGCCAGTAGTATTGAGTCAGGCAGCTCCTACGAGCAGTACTTC.

The V call is TRBV7-2, the J call TRBJ2-7; D not certain. The V end lost 2 bases, the J end lost 0 bases, and 2 bases lay between the germline ends. This CDR3 has 12 residues. Germline CDR1 SGHTA, CDR2 FQGNSA. CDR3 DNA sequence: TGTGCCAGCAGCTTACCCTCCTACGAGCAGTACTTC. Protein sequence: CASSLPSYEQYF.

The rearrangement links TRBV7-9 to TRBJ1-1; possibly TRBD1 for D (5 bases). The germline CDR1 and CDR2 sequences are SEHNR and FQNEAQ (reference sequence). The germline V and J ends were trimmed by 1 base and 8 bases, with 14 bases remaining between them. The CDR3 spans 14 residues. The CDR3 coding sequence is TGTGCCAGCAGCTTAGTCGGGGGGAGTATAGAAGCTTTCTTT. This encodes CASSLVGGSIEAFF.

This chain links TRBV18 with TRBJ2-1; unclear D gene. Germline CDR1 is KGHSH and CDR2 is LQKENI. V lost 0 bases and J lost 10, with 13 bases in between. The CDR3 has 14 residues. The CDR3 bases are TGTGCCAGCTCACCACCGGCCCCCCGAGAGGAGCAGTTCTTC. Its translation is CASSPPAPREEQFF.

The chain links TRBV28 to TRBJ2-5, with 7 positions matching TRBD2. The end of the DNA fits TRBJ2-7 better, so the J call may be wrong. Germline lookup yields CDR1 MDHEN and CDR2 SYDVKM. CDR3 length: 13 residues. CDR3 DNA: TGTGCCAGCTCCGCTAGCGGTTCCTACGAGCAGTACTTC. Its protein is CASSASGSYEQYF.

This clone was detected only once. The CDR3 DNA reads as TGCAGCGTTGGGCCACTAGCGGGAGAGAGGGATACGCAGTATTTT. This encodes CSVGPLAGERDTQYF. The chain recombines TRBV29-1 with TRBJ2-3; 11 bases are shared with TRBD2. CDR1 is SQVTM and CDR2 is ANQGSEA in the germline V gene. This CDR3 is built from 15 residues. V dropped 4 bases and J dropped 6; count of bases not matched to a gene: 9.

This clone was found a few times. CDR3 in amino acids: CASSFTGEGGTEAFF. CDR3 nucleotide sequence: TGTGCCAGCAGCTTCACAGGGGAAGGTGGAACTGAAGCTTTCTTT. The chain employs TRBV7-2 and TRBJ1-1; TRBD1 matches at 7 bases. CDR1 SGHTA and CDR2 FQGNSA come from the germline V gene. This CDR3 comprises 15 residues. J lost 5 bases, V lost 3 bases, and 9 bases had no gene match.